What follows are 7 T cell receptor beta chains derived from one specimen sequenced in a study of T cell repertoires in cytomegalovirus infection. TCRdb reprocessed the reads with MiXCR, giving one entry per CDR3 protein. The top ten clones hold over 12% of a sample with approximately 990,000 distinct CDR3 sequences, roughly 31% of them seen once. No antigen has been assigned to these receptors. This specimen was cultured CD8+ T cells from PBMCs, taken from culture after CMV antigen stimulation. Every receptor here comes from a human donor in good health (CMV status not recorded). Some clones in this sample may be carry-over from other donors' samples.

CDR3 sequence (DNA): TGTGCCAGCAGCCCTCGTGCCGACCATTCAGAGAGCTCCTACAATGAGCAGTTCTTC. Amino acids: CASSPRADHSESSYNEQFF. The chain couples TRBV5-5 to TRBJ2-1; D is unresolved. This CDR3 contains 19 residues. V shed 4 bases and J shed 0 bases, with 23 bases lying between them. Germline loops: CDR1 SGHKS, CDR2 YYEKEE (reference sequence).

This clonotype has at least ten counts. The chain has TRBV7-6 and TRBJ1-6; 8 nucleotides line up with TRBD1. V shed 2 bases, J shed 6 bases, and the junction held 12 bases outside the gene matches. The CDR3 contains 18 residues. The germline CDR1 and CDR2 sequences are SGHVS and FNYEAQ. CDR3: CASSLRTPGQAINSPLHF. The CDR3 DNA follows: TGTGCCAGCAGCTTACGGACTCCGGGACAGGCGATTAATTCACCCCTCCACTTT.

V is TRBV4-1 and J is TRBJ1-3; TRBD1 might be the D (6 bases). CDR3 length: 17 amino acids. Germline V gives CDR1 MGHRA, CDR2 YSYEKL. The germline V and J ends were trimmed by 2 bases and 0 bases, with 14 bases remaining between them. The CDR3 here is CASSQTRGADSGNTIYF. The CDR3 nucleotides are TGCGCCAGCAGCCAAACAAGGGGGGCAGACTCTGGAAACACCATATATTTT.

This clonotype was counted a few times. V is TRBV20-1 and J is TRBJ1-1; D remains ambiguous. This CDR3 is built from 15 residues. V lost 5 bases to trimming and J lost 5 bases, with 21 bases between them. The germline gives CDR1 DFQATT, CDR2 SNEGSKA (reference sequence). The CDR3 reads CSAPRPNGAGTEAFF. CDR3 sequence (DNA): TGCAGTGCTCCCCGACCTAATGGAGCGGGGACTGAAGCTTTCTTT.

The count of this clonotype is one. The CDR3 sequence is CASSLDTGGRDTEAFF. As DNA, the CDR3 is TGCGCCAGCAGCTTGGATACAGGGGGCAGGGACACTGAAGCTTTCTTT. V gene TRBV5-1 combines with J gene TRBJ1-1; 9 bases agree with TRBD1. Germline V gives CDR1 SGHRS, CDR2 YFSETQ. This CDR3 has 16 amino acids. V shed 0 bases, J shed 3 bases, and the junction held 6 bases outside the gene matches.

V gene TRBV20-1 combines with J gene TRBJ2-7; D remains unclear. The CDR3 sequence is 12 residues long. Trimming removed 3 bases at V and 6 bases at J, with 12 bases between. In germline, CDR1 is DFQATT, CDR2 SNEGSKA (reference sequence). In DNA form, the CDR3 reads TGCAGTGCTAGTGGTTTTACGCGCGAGCAGTACGTC. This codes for CSASGFTREQYV.

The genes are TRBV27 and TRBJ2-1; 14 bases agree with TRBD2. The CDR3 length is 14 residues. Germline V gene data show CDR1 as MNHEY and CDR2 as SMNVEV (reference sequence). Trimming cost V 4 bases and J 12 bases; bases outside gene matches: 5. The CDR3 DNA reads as TGTGCCAGCAGTTCGGGACTAGCGGGGGAGAGGCAGTTCTTC. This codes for CASSSGLAGERQFF.